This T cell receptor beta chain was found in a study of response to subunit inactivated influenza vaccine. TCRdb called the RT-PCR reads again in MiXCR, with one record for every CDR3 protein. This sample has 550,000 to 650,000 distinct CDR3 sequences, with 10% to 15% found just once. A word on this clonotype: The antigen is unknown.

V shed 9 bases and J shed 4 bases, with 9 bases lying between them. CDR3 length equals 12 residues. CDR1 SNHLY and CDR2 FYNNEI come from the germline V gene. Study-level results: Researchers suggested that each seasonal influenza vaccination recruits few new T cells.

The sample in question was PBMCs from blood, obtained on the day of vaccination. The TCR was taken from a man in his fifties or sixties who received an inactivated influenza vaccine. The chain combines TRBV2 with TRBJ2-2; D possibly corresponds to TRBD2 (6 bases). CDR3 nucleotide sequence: TGTGCCAGTAATAGCGGCACCGGGGAGCTGTTTTTT. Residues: CASNSGTGELFF.